This record covers a single T cell receptor (beta chain). These data belong to a study of blood T cell repertoires in COVID-19. Data came from immunoSEQ multiplex PCR; TCRdb stores just in-frame clones and leaves some out. The table lists some 200,000 clones, 86% of them singletons. Trimming removed 0 bases at V and 4 bases at J, with 12 bases between. Germline V gene lookup returns CDR1 MNHNY and CDR2 SVGAGI (reference sequence). CDR3 length: 16 residues. The receptor comes from a man in his 70s with acute or convalescent COVID-19. The chain couples TRBV6-6 to TRBJ2-2; a weak D match, TRBD1 (5 bases). The specimen sequenced was peripheral blood. Here the CDR3 reads CASSYSGQGSTGELFF. The DNA for the CDR3 is TGTGCCAGCAGTTACTCGGGGCAGGGTAGCACCGGGGAGCTGTTTTTT.